Judged by abundance, the clone carrying this T cell receptor (beta chain) is medium-sized. TCRdb independently ran MiXCR on the RT-PCR reads; one entry per CDR3 protein. Among approximately 4,200 distinct CDR3 sequences listed, around 34% were seen once. Trimming took off 4 bases at V and 10 bases at J, with 22 bases between the two ends. This CDR3 region has 15 residues. Input material: memory CD4+ T cells from salivary gland. The chain joins TRBV12-3 or TRBV12-4 to TRBJ1-2; D is unclear. This TCR was recovered from a female donor with primary Sjogren's syndrome. For the CDR3, the DNA is TGTGCCAGCAGTTCAAGGAAACAAGGCGGGAAAGACTACACCTTC. Amino acid sequence: CASSSRKQGGKDYTF.